The 32 T cell receptor beta chains below come from one sample, sequenced in a study of metastatic and nonmetastatic thyroid tumors. TCRdb re-called clones from the PCR reads using MiXCR. The repertoire consists of more than 15,000 clones, with 27% occurring once and the leading ten covering roughly 14%. No treatment of any kind had been given to any patient before thyroid surgery. Sequences were obtained from adjacent normal tissue. The source of these receptors is a female donor with papillary thyroid cancer or a benign thyroid nodule (not recorded which). Some clones in this sample may be carry-over from other donors' samples.

This clone was counted a few times. The gene calls are TRBV6-2 or TRBV6-3 and TRBJ1-1; D gene unclear. Looked up from germline, CDR1 is MNHEY and CDR2 is SVGEGT. The CDR3 runs 14 residues. V lost 7 bases and J lost 0, with 12 bases in between. CDR3 sequence (DNA): TGTGCCAGCACTCAACACCCGGTGAACACTGAAGCTTTCTTT. It yields the protein CASTQHPVNTEAFF.

The rearrangement uses TRBV28 and TRBJ2-1, with D uncertain. Deletions cut 6 bases from V and 4 bases from J, with 16 bases between. In germline, CDR1 is MDHEN, CDR2 SYDVKM. The CDR3 has 15 residues. CDR3 sequence: CASRVNSFRYNEQFF. CDR3 DNA: TGTGCCAGCAGGGTTAACAGTTTTCGGTACAATGAGCAGTTCTTC.

This clone turned up a few times. This chain uses TRBV28 with TRBJ2-2, with D possibly being TRBD1 or TRBD2 (6 bases each). V shed 1 base and J shed 0 bases, with 9 bases lying between them. Germline assignment: CDR1 MDHEN and CDR2 SYDVKM. The CDR3 contains 16 residues. CDR3 residues: CASSLLRGANTGELFF. The CDR3 bases are TGTGCCAGCAGTTTATTAAGGGGGGCGAACACCGGGGAGCTGTTTTTT.

This clone was picked up many times. The same CDR3 is also encoded by other DNA sequences in this sample. J is TRBJ1-6 and V is TRBV6-1; D is undetermined. V dropped 3 bases and J dropped 10 bases, with 13 bases sitting between them. This CDR3 has 14 amino acids. CDR1 is MNHNS and CDR2 is SASEGT in the germline V gene. The chain's CDR3 is CASSERITGSPLHF. In DNA, the CDR3 is TGTGCCAGCAGTGAGCGTATCACGGGATCACCCCTCCACTTT.

The gene calls are TRBV6-1 and TRBJ2-1; 7 positions match TRBD1. Germline CDR1 reads MNHNS; CDR2 reads SASEGT. This CDR3 spans 14 amino acids. The J segment lost 8 bases and the V segment lost 2 bases, leaving 6 bases of the junction unmatched. CDR3 region: CASSETDRVHEQFF. The CDR3 region has the DNA TGTGCCAGCAGTGAAACCGACAGGGTCCATGAGCAGTTCTTC.

The CDR3 is CSATGHPNTEAFF. The CDR3 DNA sequence: TGCAGTGCTACGGGACACCCTAACACTGAAGCTTTCTTT. This sequence joins TRBV20-1 and TRBJ1-1; perhaps TRBD1 as D (6 bases). Germline CDR1 DFQATT, CDR2 SNEGSKA (reference sequence). V shed 4 bases and J shed 2 bases, with 11 bases lying between them. The CDR3 runs 13 residues.

This CDR3 reads CASSEYEQGAGDTQYF. The CDR3 region has the DNA TGTGCCAGCAGTGAATATGAACAGGGGGCCGGGGATACGCAGTATTTT. The chain has TRBV6-1 and TRBJ2-3; TRBD1 aligns across 9 bases. Losses at the gene ends were 2 bases for V and 6 bases for J; bases not matched to a gene: 9. The CDR3 consists of 16 residues. Germline V gives CDR1 MNHNS, CDR2 SASEGT.

V is TRBV6-2 or TRBV6-3 and J is TRBJ1-5; D is unclear. Germline V gene data show CDR1 as MNHEY and CDR2 as SVGEGT. This CDR3 has 13 amino acids. Trimming removed 2 bases at V and 3 bases at J, with 5 bases between. The CDR3 is CASSYRDNQPQHF. CDR3 in DNA: TGTGCCAGCAGTTACAGGGACAATCAGCCCCAGCATTTT.

This clone was counted a few times. The rearrangement joins TRBV6-2 or TRBV6-3 to TRBJ1-2; 8 bases align to TRBD1. Germline trimming cut 5 bases from V and 8 bases from J; bases unmatched to any gene: 7. Germline V gene data show CDR1 as MNHEY and CDR2 as SVGEGT. The CDR3 loop spans 13 amino acids. The CDR3 nucleotides read TGTGCCAGCAGTAACGACAGGGGTGGCGGCTACACCTTC. The encoded protein is CASSNDRGGGYTF.

The chain uses TRBV27 and TRBJ2-5; TRBD1 aligns across 7 bases. Germline lookup yields CDR1 MNHEY and CDR2 SMNVEV (reference sequence). The CDR3 extends over 13 amino acids. Losses at the gene ends were 5 bases for V and 5 bases for J; bases not matched to a gene: 5. The CDR3 coding sequence is TGTGCCAGCAGTATGGGACAGAGGGAGACCCAGTACTTC. Its protein is CASSMGQRETQYF.

The chain is built from TRBV12-3 or TRBV12-4 and TRBJ2-3; TRBD1 is a possible D gene (5 bases). The germline V and J ends were trimmed by 7 bases and 2 bases, with 10 bases remaining between them. There are 13 residues in the CDR3. This CDR3 is CASNTGITDTQYF. In DNA, the CDR3 is TGTGCCAGCAATACAGGAATCACAGATACGCAGTATTTT.

In DNA form, the CDR3 reads TGTGCCAGCAGTCTGACAGTGGATCTACTAGATACGCAGTATTTT. This codes for CASSLTVDLLDTQYF. The chain employs TRBV12-3 or TRBV12-4 and TRBJ2-3; D may be TRBD1 (5 bases). The CDR3 consists of 15 residues. V lost 5 bases and J lost 5, with 17 bases in between.

This clone has just a few counts. J is TRBJ1-1 and V is TRBV6-1; the D gene is possibly TRBD1 (6 bases). CDR1 MNHNS and CDR2 SASEGT come from the germline V gene. The CDR3 contains 17 residues. Trimming shortened V by 7 bases and J by 2 bases, and 23 bases separated the two germline ends. The CDR3 DNA reads as TGTGCCAGCATTTTTCTGAGGGGGACAAGTGGTAACACTGAAGCTTTCTTT. This gives the protein CASIFLRGTSGNTEAFF.

Here the CDR3 DNA reads TGTGCCAGCAGTTTGGTAGGGGAGCCCCTTAGCTATGGCTACACCTTC. It is translated as CASSLVGEPLSYGYTF. V usage is TRBV28 and J usage is TRBJ1-2, with D perhaps TRBD1 (5 bases). CDR3 length equals 16 residues. Per the germline V gene, CDR1 is MDHEN and CDR2 is SYDVKM. Trimming left V 3 bases short and J 4 bases short, with 18 bases between.

This clone was seen more than once but under ten times. This rearrangement joins TRBV4-1 to TRBJ1-2; D is perhaps TRBD1 (5 bases). Germline loops: CDR1 MGHRA, CDR2 YSYEKL. The V end lost 4 bases, the J end lost 2 bases, and 8 bases lay between the germline ends. This CDR3 region has 13 residues. The CDR3 spells CASSPGLNYGYTF. DNA of the CDR3: TGCGCCAGCAGCCCGGGACTGAACTATGGCTACACCTTC.

The chain links TRBV7-3 to TRBJ2-1, with unresolved D. This CDR3 has 19 amino acids. Trimming stripped 4 bases from V and 3 bases from J, with 25 bases between. Germline V gene lookup returns CDR1 SGHTA and CDR2 FQGTGA. The DNA of the CDR3 is TGTGCCAGCAGCTCCGTCGTAATCGGTGGGTCCTCGGGCTACAATGAGCAGTTCTTC. Translating gives CASSSVVIGGSSGYNEQFF.

This sequence joins TRBV7-8 and TRBJ2-7; D is uncertain. Trimming removed 1 base from V and 2 bases from J, with 12 bases in between. The CDR3 runs to 15 residues. Germline V lookup: CDR1 SGHVS, CDR2 FQNEAQ. This CDR3 reads CASSLGAGIAYEQYF. The CDR3 DNA reads TGTGCCAGCAGCTTAGGGGCAGGAATAGCCTACGAGCAGTACTTC.

The sample holds a few counts of this clone. J is TRBJ2-3 and V is TRBV30; D is undetermined. The CDR3 extends over 11 amino acids. Trimming removed 2 bases from V and 0 bases from J, with 0 bases in between. Germline values: CDR1 GTSNPN, CDR2 SVGIG (reference sequence). CDR3 region: CAWSSTDTQYF. The CDR3 nucleotides read TGTGCCTGGAGTAGCACAGATACGCAGTATTTT. The full variable domain, completed using reference TRBV30 and TRBJ2-3, is SQTIHQWPATLVQPVGSPLSLECTVEGTSNPNLYWYRQAAGRGLQLLFYSVGIGQISSEVPQNLSASRPQDRQFILSSKKLLLSDSGFYLCAWSSTDTQYFGPGTRLTVL.

This clone is deemed medium-sized. A read error is possible here, since a much larger clone lies one base away. Different DNA sequences within this sample yield the same CDR3. The gene calls are TRBV12-3 or TRBV12-4 and TRBJ1-2; no clear D gene. The CDR3 is 13 amino acids. The CDR3 spells CASSLEQLYGYTF. The CDR3 coding sequence is TGTGCCAGCAGCTTAGAACAGCTCTATGGCTACACCTTC.

The chain couples TRBV18 to TRBJ1-1; unclear D gene. Per the germline V gene, CDR1 is KGHSH and CDR2 is LQKENI. V dropped 2 bases and J dropped 1 base, with 11 bases sitting between them. This CDR3 is built from 15 residues. As DNA, the CDR3 is TGTGCCAGCTCACCAACCCCCGAGCCGAACACTGAAGCTTTCTTT. Protein sequence: CASSPTPEPNTEAFF.

The rearrangement joins TRBV6-1 to TRBJ1-4; D is unresolved. Germline values: CDR1 MNHNS, CDR2 SASEGT. The CDR3 extends over 18 amino acids. Trimming left V 0 bases short and J 5 bases short, with 19 bases between. CDR3 DNA sequence: TGTGCCAGCAGTGAAGCAATTCGAGGCTCGGTGACGAATGAAAAACTGTTTTTT. It is translated as CASSEAIRGSVTNEKLFF.

The J gene is TRBJ2-7, the V gene TRBV6-5; 8 bases agree with TRBD1. This CDR3 spans 15 amino acids. Losses at the gene ends were 5 bases for V and 4 bases for J; bases not matched to a gene: 10. Germline V gives CDR1 MNHEY, CDR2 SVGAGI. The CDR3 loop reads CASSNRQGRTYEQYF. Here the CDR3 DNA reads TGTGCCAGCAGTAACCGACAGGGGAGAACTTACGAGCAGTACTTC.

This clone was seen at least ten times. The chain recombines TRBV25-1 with TRBJ2-7; TRBD1 aligns across 8 bases. This CDR3 has 14 residues. Germline V gene data show CDR1 as MGHDK and CDR2 as SYGVNS. V dropped 3 bases and J dropped 7; count of bases not matched to a gene: 8. The CDR3 region has the DNA TGTGCCAGCAGTGACCATCGACAGGGGAGAGAGCAGTACTTC. It encodes CASSDHRQGREQYF.

This clone was observed a few times. The chain joins TRBV9 to TRBJ2-3; 11 bases align to TRBD2. The CDR3 spans 18 residues. Unmatched junction bases numbered 11, after V lost 3 bases and J lost 2 bases. Germline values: CDR1 SGDLS, CDR2 YYNGEE. The CDR3 DNA follows: TGTGCCAGCAGCGCCTATGGGCTAGCGGGAGGTTTCACAGATACGCAGTATTTT. This codes for CASSAYGLAGGFTDTQYF.

This clone showed up just a few times. The CDR3 here is CASSLATGTLSYEQYF. The CDR3 region has the DNA TGTGCCAGCAGCTTAGCCACGGGGACACTCTCCTACGAGCAGTACTTC. The gene calls are TRBV7-2 and TRBJ2-7, with D tentatively TRBD1 (6 bases). Germline-derived CDR1 and CDR2 are SGHTA and FQGNSA. The CDR3 totals 16 residues. V lost 0 bases and J lost 0, with 12 bases in between.

This clone was observed a single time. The chain couples TRBV18 to TRBJ2-5; D ambiguous. V dropped 2 bases and J dropped 1 base, with 8 bases sitting between them. In germline, CDR1 is KGHSH, CDR2 LQKENI. This CDR3 spans 14 amino acids. CDR3 residues: CASSPRSTQETQYF. The CDR3 DNA reads TGTGCCAGCTCACCAAGGAGCACCCAAGAGACCCAGTACTTC.

V and J are TRBV5-1 and TRBJ2-1; 9 bases line up with TRBD1. The CDR3 has 14 amino acids. J gave up 8 bases and V 4 bases, and 7 bases lay outside the gene matches. CDR1 and CDR2 (germline): SGHRS, YFSETQ. The CDR3 spells CASSRAGTGYEQFF. The CDR3 DNA sequence: TGCGCCAGCAGCAGAGCCGGGACAGGGTATGAGCAGTTCTTC.

The CDR3 loop is CSASGTAFNSYNSPLHF. The CDR3, as DNA: TGCAGTGCTAGCGGGACAGCATTTAACTCCTATAATTCACCCCTCCACTTT. V and J are TRBV20-1 and TRBJ1-6, with 7 bases fitting TRBD1. In germline, CDR1 is DFQATT, CDR2 SNEGSKA (reference sequence). Trimming cost V 3 bases and J 0 bases; bases outside gene matches: 8. The CDR3 consists of 17 residues.

This chain links TRBV9 with TRBJ2-7, with D hard to call. The CDR3 is 13 amino acids. The germline V gene encodes CDR1 SGDLS and CDR2 YYNGEE. V was clipped by 4 bases and J by 0 bases, with 8 bases between them. The CDR3 bases are TGTGCCAGCAGCCCCACTCCCTCCTACGAGCAGTACTTC. This translates into CASSPTPSYEQYF.

The V call is TRBV12-3 or TRBV12-4, the J call TRBJ2-3; no definite D call. V lost 6 bases to trimming and J lost 0 bases, with 13 bases between them. The CDR3 sequence is 15 residues long. The DNA of the CDR3 is TGTGCCAGCAGGGTAACTGGGTTGAGCACAGATACGCAGTATTTT. It is translated as CASRVTGLSTDTQYF.

This clone turned up a few times. The rearrangement links TRBV24-1 to TRBJ2-2, with D unresolved. Trimming took off 2 bases at V and 3 bases at J, with 0 bases between the two ends. The CDR3 runs to 12 residues. Germline lookup yields CDR1 KGHDR and CDR2 SFDVKD. The CDR3 region is CATSDYTGELFF. In DNA, the CDR3 is TGTGCCACCAGTGATTACACCGGGGAGCTGTTTTTT.

The rearrangement uses TRBV11-2 and TRBJ2-7; D is perhaps TRBD2 (6 bases). The germline V and J ends were trimmed by 1 base and 1 base, with 14 bases remaining between them. The CDR3 covers 16 residues. CDR1 SGHAT and CDR2 FQNNGV come from the germline V gene. The CDR3 protein is CASSLGSGALSYEQYF. The CDR3 region has the DNA TGTGCCAGCAGCTTAGGATCGGGAGCCTTATCCTACGAGCAGTACTTC.